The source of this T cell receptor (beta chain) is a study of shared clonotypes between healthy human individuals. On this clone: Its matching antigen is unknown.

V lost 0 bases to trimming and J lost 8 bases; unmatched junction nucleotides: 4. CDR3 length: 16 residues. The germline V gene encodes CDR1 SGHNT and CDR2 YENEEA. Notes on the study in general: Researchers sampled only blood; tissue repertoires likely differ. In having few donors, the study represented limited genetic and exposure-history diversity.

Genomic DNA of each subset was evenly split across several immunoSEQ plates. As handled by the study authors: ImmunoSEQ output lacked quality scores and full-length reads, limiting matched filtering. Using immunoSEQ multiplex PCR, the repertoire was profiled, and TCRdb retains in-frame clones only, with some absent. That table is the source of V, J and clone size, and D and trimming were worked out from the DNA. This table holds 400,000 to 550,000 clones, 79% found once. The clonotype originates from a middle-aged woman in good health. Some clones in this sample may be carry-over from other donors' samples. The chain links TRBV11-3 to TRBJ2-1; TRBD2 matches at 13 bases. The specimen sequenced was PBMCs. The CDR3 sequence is CASSLDRGLAGDEQFF. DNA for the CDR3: TGTGCCAGCAGCTTAGATCGTGGACTAGCGGGAGATGAGCAGTTCTTC.